This T cell receptor (beta chain) was sequenced for a study of glioma-infiltrating T cells after dendritic cell vaccination. The PCR used 60 V beta and 13 J beta primers. Some clones are missing from TCRdb's copy, which holds only in-frame ones; the method was immunoSEQ multiplex PCR. The sample includes under 130,000 clones, around 91% of them seen just once. The time point denotes: after dendritic cell vaccination, including at tumor progression/relapse. Germline V CDR1 and CDR2: SGHVS, FQNEAQ. CDR3 size: 15 residues. Deletions cut 1 base from V and 4 bases from J, with 11 bases between. Sequenced here: blood, sampled after dendritic cell vaccination. The clonotype was recovered from a human donor with glioblastoma. The V and J genes are TRBV7-8 and TRBJ2-1; maybe TRBD2 (6 bases). The CDR3 nucleotides are TGTGCCAGCAGCTTAGGGCTAGCGAGATACAATGAGCAGTTCTTC. As protein: CASSLGLARYNEQFF.